The following is a TCR beta chain sequence with its context. Profiling relied on immunoSEQ multiplex PCR, and the TCRdb table lists in-frame clones only, not all of them. The sample has roughly 420,000 clones; around nine tenths are singletons. The data belong to a study of blood T cell repertoires in COVID-19. The germline gives CDR1 SEHNR, CDR2 FQNEAQ (reference sequence). Trimming stripped 0 bases from V and 6 bases from J, with 20 bases between. This CDR3 region has 17 residues. The V call is TRBV7-9, the J call TRBJ1-2, with D tentatively TRBD1 (5 bases). The sequenced sample consisted of PBMCs or T cells enriched from blood (not recorded which). This clonotype was sampled from a woman in her twenties or thirties with acute COVID-19. The CDR3: CASSLATTMGQPNGYTF. CDR3 DNA: TGTGCCAGCAGCTTAGCCACTACGATGGGGCAGCCCAATGGCTACACCTTC.